This T cell receptor beta chain was captured in a study of shared clonotypes between healthy human individuals. Clones were sequenced by immunoSEQ multiplex PCR, and TCRdb holds only the in-frame ones, with some missing. This repertoire shows about 1 million clones, under 80% found once; its top ten account for about 1.5%. The V end was cut by 7 bases, the J end by 5 bases, with 17 bases between. CDR3 size: 14 residues. The germline V gene encodes CDR1 LNHDA and CDR2 SQIVND (reference sequence). This chain uses TRBV19 with TRBJ1-1; D not resolved. Sequences were obtained from memory CD4+ T cells sorted from blood. Stated subset: CD45RA-negative fraction. The clonotype originates from a young man in good health. The CDR3 DNA reads as TGTGCCAGTATAGTCGGATCCGGCGGTACTGAAGCTTTCTTT. It specifies CASIVGSGGTEAFF.